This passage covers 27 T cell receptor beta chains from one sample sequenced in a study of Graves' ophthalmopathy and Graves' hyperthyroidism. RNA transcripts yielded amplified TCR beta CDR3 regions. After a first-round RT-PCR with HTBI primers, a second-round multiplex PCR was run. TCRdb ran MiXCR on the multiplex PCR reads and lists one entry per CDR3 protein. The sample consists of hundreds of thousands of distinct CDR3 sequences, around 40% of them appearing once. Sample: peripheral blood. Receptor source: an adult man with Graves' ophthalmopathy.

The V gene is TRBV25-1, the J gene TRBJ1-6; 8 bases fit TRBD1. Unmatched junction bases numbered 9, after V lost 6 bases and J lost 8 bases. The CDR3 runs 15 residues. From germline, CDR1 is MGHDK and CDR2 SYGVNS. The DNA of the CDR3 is TGTGCCAGCAGGGGAGATGCAGGGGGCGATTCACCCCTCCACTTT. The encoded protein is CASRGDAGGDSPLHF.

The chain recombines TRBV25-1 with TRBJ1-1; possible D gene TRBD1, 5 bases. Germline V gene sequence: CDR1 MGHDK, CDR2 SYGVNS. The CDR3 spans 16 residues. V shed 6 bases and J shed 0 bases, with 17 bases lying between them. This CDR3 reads CASSADRGSMNTEAFF. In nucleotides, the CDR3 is TGTGCCAGCAGCGCTGACAGAGGAAGCATGAACACTGAAGCTTTCTTT.

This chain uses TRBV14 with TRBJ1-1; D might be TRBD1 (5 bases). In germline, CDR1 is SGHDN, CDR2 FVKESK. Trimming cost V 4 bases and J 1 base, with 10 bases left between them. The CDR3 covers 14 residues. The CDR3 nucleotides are TGTGCCAGCAGCCGCCGAGGACAGAACACTGAAGCTTTCTTT. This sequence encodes CASSRRGQNTEAFF.

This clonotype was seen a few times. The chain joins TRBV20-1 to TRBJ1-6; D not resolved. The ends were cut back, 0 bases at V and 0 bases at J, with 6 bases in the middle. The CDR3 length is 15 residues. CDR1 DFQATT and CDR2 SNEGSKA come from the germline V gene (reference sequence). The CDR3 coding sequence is TGCAGTGCTAGAGATGGGAGCTCCTATAATTCACCCCTCCACTTT. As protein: CSARDGSSYNSPLHF.

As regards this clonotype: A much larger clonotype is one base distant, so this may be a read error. CDR3 in DNA: TGTGCCGGCAGTGAATCGAGCACCGGGGAGCTGTTTTTT. Translating it yields CAGSESSTGELFF. The chain recombines TRBV2 with TRBJ2-2; D gene ambiguous. The germline V gene has CDR1 SNHLY and CDR2 FYNNEI. This CDR3 comprises 13 residues.

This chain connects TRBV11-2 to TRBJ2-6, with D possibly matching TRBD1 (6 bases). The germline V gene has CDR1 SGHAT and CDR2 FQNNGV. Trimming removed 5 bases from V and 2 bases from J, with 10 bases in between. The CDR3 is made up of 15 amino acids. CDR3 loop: CASSPGVPGANVLTF. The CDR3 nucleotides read TGTGCCAGCAGCCCAGGGGTACCTGGGGCCAACGTCCTGACTTTC.

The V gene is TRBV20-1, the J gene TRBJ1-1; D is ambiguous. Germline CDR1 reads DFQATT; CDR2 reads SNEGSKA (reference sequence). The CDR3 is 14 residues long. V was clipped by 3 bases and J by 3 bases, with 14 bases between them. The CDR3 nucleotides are TGCAGTGCTAGCAGCCAACGAACCTACACTGAAGCTTTCTTT. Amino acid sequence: CSASSQRTYTEAFF.

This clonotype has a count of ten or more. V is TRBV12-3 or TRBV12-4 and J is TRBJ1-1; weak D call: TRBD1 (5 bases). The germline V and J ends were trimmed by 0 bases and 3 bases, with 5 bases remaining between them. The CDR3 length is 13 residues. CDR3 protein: CASSLATDTEAFF. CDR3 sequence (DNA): TGTGCCAGCAGTTTAGCGACAGACACTGAAGCTTTCTTT.

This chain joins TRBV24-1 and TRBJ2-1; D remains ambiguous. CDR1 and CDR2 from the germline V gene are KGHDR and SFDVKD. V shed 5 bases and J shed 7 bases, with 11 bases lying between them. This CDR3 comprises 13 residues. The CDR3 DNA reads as TGTGCCACCAGTGTTAATAGGGATAATGAGCAGTTCTTC. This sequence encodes CATSVNRDNEQFF.

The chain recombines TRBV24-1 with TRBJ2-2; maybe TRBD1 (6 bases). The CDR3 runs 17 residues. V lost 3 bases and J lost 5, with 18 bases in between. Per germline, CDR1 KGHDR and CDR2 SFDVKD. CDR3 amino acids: CATSDTQTGTRTGELFF. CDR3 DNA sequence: TGTGCCACCAGTGATACCCAAACCGGGACACGGACCGGGGAGCTGTTTTTT.

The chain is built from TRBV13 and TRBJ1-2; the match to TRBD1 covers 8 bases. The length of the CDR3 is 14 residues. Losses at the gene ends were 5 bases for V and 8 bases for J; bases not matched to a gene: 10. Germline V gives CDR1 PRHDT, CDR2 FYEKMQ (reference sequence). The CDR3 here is CASSRQGRNYGYTF. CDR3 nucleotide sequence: TGTGCCAGCAGCCGACAGGGGCGCAATTACGGCTACACCTTC.

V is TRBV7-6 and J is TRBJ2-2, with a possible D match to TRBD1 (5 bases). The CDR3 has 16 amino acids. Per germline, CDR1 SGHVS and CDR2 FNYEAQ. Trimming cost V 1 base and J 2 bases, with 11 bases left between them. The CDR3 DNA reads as TGTGCCAGCAGCTTAGAGGGGATCCAAAACACCGGGGAGCTGTTTTTT. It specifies CASSLEGIQNTGELFF.

In nucleotides, the CDR3 is TGTGCCAGCAGGGGTGCAGGGGACTATGGCTACACCTTC. Amino acid sequence: CASRGAGDYGYTF. This chain uses TRBV9 with TRBJ1-2; a weak D match, TRBD1 (6 bases). Germline CDR1 reads SGDLS; CDR2 reads YYNGEE. V dropped 5 bases and J dropped 3 bases, with 11 bases sitting between them. This CDR3 is 13 amino acids long.

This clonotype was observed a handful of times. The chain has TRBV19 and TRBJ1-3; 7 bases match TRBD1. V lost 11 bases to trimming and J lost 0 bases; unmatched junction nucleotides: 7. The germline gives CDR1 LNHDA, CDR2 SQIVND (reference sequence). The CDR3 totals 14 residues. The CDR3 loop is CASRDSYSGNTIYF. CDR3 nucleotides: TGTGCCTCGCGGGACAGCTACTCTGGAAACACCATATATTTT.

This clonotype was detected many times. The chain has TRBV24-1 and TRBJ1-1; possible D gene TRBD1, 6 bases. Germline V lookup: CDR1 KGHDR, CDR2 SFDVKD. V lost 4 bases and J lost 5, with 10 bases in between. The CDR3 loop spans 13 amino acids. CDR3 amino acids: CATSDQRGTEAFF. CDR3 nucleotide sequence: TGTGCCACCAGTGACCAGAGGGGGACTGAAGCTTTCTTT.

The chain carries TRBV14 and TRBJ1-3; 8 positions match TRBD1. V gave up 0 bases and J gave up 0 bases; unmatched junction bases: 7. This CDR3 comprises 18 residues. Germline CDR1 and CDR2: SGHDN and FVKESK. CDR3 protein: CASSQDPQGANSGNTIYF. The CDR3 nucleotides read TGTGCCAGCAGCCAAGATCCCCAGGGGGCGAACTCTGGAAACACCATATATTTT.

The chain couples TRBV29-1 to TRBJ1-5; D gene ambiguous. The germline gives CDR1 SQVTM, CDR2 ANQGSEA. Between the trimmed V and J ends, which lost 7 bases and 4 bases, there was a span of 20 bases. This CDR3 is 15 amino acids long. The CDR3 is CSAGGTTSGNQPQHF. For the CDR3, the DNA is TGCAGCGCTGGAGGAACGACTAGCGGTAATCAGCCCCAGCATTTT.

CDR3 DNA: TGTGCCATCAGTGTCGCAGGGGAAGTAGGGGCTTTCTTT. It translates to CAISVAGEVGAFF. The rearrangement uses TRBV10-3 and TRBJ1-1, with D possibly TRBD1 on 6 matching bases. This CDR3 has 13 residues. The V end lost 4 bases, the J end lost 11 bases, and 17 bases lay between the germline ends. The germline V gene has CDR1 ENHRY and CDR2 SYGVKD.

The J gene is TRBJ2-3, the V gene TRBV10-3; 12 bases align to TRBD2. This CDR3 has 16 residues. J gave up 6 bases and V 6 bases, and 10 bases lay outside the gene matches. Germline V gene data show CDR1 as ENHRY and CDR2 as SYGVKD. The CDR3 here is CAISQLAGGLADTQYF. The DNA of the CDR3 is TGTGCCATCAGCCAACTAGCGGGAGGTCTCGCGGATACGCAGTATTTT.

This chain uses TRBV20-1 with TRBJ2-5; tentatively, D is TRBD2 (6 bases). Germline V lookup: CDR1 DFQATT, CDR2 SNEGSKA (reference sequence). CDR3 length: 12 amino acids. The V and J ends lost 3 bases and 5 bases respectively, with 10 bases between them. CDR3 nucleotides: TGCAGTGCTAGCGGCGGGACTGAGACCCAGTACTTC. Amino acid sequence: CSASGGTETQYF.

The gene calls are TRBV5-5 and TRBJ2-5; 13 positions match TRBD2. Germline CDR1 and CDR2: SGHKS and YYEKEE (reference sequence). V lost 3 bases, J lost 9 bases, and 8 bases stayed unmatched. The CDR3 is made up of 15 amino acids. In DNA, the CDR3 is TGTGCCAGCAGCTCCGGGACTAGCGGGACCGGGGCCCAGTACTTC. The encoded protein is CASSSGTSGTGAQYF.

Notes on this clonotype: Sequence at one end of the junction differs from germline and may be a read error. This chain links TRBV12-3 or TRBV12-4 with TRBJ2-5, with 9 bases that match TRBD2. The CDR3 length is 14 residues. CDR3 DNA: TGTGCCAGCAGTTACTTAGCGGGAGAAGAGGCCCAGTACTTC. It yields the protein CASSYLAGEEAQYF.

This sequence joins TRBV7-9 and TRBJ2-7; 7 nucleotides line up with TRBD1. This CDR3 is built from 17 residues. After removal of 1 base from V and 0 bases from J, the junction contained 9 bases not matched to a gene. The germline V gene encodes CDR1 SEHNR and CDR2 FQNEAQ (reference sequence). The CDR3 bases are TGTGCCAGCAGCTTAGGCACAGGGGTGGGTAGCTCCTACGAGCAGTACTTC. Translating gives CASSLGTGVGSSYEQYF.

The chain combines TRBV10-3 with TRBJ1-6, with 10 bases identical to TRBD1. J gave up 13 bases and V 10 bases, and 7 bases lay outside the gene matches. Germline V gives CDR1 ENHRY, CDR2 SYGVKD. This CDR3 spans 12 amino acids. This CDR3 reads CASNPGQGPLHF. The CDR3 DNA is TGTGCCAGTAATCCGGGACAGGGGCCCCTCCACTTT.

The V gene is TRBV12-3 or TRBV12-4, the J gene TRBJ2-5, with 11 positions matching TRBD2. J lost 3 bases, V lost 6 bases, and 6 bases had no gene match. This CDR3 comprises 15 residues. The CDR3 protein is CASSQALAGEETQYF. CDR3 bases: TGTGCCAGCAGCCAAGCACTAGCGGGAGAAGAGACCCAGTACTTC.

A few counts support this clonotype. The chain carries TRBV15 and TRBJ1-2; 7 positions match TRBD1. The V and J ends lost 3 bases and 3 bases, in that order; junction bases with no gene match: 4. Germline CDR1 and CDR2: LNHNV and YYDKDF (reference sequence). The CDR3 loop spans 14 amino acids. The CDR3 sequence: CATSSLDRDYGYTF. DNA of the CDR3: TGTGCCACCAGCAGTTTAGACAGGGACTATGGCTACACCTTC.

CDR3 residues: CASSFSGGLGETQYF. CDR3 nucleotides: TGTGCCAGCAGCTTCAGCGGGGGTTTGGGGGAGACCCAGTACTTC. The chain recombines TRBV11-1 with TRBJ2-5; 8 nucleotides line up with TRBD2. The CDR3 spans 15 residues. Per the germline V gene, CDR1 is SGHAT and CDR2 is FQDESV (reference sequence). J was trimmed by 5 bases and V by 3 bases; bases with no gene match: 8.